The source of this T cell receptor (beta chain) is a study of siplizumab effects on memory and regulatory T cells. Study outcomes and limitations: Proliferating Tregs in siplizumab cultures were never verified as suppressive. Unstimulated naive T cells seemed to show more diversity than memory cells did, and they also seemed to be among the major contributors to the alloresponse.

Regarding this clone: What it binds is unknown.

Profiling relied on immunoSEQ multiplex PCR, and the TCRdb table lists in-frame clones only, not all of them. The repertoire holds 87,000 or so clones, 94% seen once, with roughly 0.29% in the top ten. CDR3 size: 17 residues. Germline V gene data show CDR1 as SGDLS and CDR2 as YYNGEE. Deletions cut 0 bases from V and 0 bases from J, with 13 bases between. The chain couples TRBV9 to TRBJ2-1; D remains ambiguous. This clonotype originated in a human donor in good health. The source material was non-Treg CD4+ T cells sorted from blood. CDR3 loop: CASSVAGSWSSYNEQFF. As DNA, the CDR3 is TGTGCCAGCAGCGTAGCTGGATCGTGGAGCTCCTACAATGAGCAGTTCTTC.